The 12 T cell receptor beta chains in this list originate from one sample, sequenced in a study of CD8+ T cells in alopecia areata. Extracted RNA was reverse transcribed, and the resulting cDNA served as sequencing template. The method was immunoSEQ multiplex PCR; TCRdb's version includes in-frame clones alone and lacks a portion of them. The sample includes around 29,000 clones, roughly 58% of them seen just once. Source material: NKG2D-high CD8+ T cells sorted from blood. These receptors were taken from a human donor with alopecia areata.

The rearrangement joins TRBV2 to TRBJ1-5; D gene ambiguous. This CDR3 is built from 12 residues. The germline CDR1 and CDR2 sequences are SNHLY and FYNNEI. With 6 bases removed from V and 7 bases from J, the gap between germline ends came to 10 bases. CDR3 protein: CASSTIHQPQHF. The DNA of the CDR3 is TGTGCCAGCAGCACGATCCACCAGCCCCAGCATTTT.

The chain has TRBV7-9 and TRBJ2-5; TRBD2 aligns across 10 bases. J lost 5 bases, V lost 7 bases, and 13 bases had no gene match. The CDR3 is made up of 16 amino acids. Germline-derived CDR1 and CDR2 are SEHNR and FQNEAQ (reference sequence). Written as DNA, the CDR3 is TGTGCCAGCATGACTGTAGCGGGAGGCCCCCTGGAGACCCAGTACTTC. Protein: CASMTVAGGPLETQYF.

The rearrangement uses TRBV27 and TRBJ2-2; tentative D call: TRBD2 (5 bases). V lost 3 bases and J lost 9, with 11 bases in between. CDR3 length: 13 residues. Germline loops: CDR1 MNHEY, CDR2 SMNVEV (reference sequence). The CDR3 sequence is CASSFSSSRELFF. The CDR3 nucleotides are TGTGCCAGCAGTTTTTCTAGCTCCAGGGAGCTGTTTTTT.

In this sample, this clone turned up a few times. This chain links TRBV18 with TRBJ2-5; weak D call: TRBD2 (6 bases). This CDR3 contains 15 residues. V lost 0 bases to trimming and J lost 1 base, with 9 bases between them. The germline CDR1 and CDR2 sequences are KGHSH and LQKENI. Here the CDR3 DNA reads TGTGCCAGCTCACCACCTTCGACTAGCCAAGAGACCCAGTACTTC. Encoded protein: CASSPPSTSQETQYF.

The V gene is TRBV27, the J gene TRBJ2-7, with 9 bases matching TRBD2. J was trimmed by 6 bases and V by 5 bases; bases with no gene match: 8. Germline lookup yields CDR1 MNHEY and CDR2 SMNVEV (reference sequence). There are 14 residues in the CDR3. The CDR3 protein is CASSAGTSMGEQYF. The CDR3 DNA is TGTGCCAGCAGTGCCGGGACTAGCATGGGCGAGCAGTACTTC.

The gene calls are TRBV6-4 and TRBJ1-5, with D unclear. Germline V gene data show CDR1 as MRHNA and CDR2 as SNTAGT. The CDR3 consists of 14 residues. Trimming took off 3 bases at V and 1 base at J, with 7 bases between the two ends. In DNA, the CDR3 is TGTGCCAGCAGTGATGGCACCAGCAATCAGCCCCAGCATTTT. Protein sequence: CASSDGTSNQPQHF.

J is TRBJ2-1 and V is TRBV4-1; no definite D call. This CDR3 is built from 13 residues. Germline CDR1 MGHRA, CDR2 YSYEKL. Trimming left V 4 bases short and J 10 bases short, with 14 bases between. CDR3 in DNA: TGCGCCAGCAGCCTAAAAACGGAAGCCGAGCAGTTCTTC. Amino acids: CASSLKTEAEQFF.

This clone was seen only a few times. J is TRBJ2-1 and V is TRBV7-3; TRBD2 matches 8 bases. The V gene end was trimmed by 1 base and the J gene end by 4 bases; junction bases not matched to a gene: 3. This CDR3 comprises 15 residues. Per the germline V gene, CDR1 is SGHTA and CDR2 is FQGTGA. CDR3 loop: CASSLSGGRYNEQFF. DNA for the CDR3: TGTGCCAGCAGCTTAAGCGGGGGGCGGTACAATGAGCAGTTCTTC.

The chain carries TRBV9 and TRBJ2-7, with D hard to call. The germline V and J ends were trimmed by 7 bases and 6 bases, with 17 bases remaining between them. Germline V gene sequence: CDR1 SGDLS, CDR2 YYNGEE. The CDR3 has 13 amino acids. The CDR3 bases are TGTGCCAGCGAAGCAAAGGGCTCAACCGAGCAGTACTTC. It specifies CASEAKGSTEQYF. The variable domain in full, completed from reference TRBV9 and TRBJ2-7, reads DSGVTQTPKHLITATGQRVTLRCSPRSGDLSVYWYQQSLDQGLQFLIQYYNGEERAKGNILERFSAQQFPDLHSELNLSSLELGDSALYFCASEAKGSTEQYFGPGTRLTVT.

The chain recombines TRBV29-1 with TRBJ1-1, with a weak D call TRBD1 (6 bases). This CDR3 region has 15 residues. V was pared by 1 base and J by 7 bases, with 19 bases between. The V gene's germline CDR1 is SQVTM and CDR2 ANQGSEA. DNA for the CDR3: TGCAGCGTTGAAGGTGTGTTGGGGGCGCAGGGTGAAGCTTTCTTT. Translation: CSVEGVLGAQGEAFF.

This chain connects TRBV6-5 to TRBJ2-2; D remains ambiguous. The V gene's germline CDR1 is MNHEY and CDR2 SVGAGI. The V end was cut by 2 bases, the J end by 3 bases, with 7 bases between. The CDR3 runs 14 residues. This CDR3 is CASSYDIYTGELFF. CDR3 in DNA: TGTGCCAGCAGTTACGACATTTACACCGGGGAGCTGTTTTTT.

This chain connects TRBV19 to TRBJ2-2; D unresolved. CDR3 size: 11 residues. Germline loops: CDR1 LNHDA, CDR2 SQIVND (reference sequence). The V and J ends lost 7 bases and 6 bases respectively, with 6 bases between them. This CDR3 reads CASTQSGELFF. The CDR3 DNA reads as TGTGCCAGTACCCAGTCCGGGGAGCTGTTTTTT.